This T cell receptor (beta chain) derives from a study of CD8+ T cells in alopecia areata. Study results and caveats: Baseline CD8+ expansion's link to response remains uncertain, as there was one nonresponder.

This sample's treatment: oral pan-JAK inhibitor, 5-10 mg twice daily. Those with alopecia areata gave lesional scalp punch biopsies and peripheral blood. Unmatched junction bases numbered 13, after V lost 10 bases and J lost 6 bases. This CDR3 is 14 amino acids long. Germline V CDR1 and CDR2: LNHDA, SQIVND (reference sequence). Sequencing relied on a cDNA template that was reverse transcribed from extracted RNA. Clones were sequenced by immunoSEQ multiplex PCR, and TCRdb holds only the in-frame ones, with some missing. The sample holds 270,000 or so clones, roughly 50% seen once. Regarding this clone: Its specificity is unknown.

The receptor's source is a human donor with alopecia areata. Source: CD4+ T cells sorted from blood, taken at week 24, from a patient treated with tofacitinib. The chain uses TRBV19 and TRBJ1-1, with TRBD1 matching over 8 bases. The CDR3 coding sequence is TGTGCCACCACAGACAGGGGAAAACTCGCTGAAGCTTTCTTT. Protein product: CATTDRGKLAEAFF.